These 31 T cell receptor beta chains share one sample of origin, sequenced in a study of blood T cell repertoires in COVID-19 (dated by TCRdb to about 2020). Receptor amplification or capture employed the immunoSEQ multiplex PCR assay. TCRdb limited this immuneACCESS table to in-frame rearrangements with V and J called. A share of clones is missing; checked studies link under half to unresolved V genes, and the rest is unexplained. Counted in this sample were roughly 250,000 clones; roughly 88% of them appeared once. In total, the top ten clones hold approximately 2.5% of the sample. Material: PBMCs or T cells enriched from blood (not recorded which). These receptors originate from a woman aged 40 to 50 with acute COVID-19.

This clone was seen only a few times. CDR3 amino acids: CASSLNRGTGELFF. The CDR3 bases are TGTGCCAGCAGCTTAAACAGGGGGACCGGGGAGCTGTTTTTT. The chain links TRBV7-3 to TRBJ2-2; 8 nucleotides line up with TRBD1. This CDR3 has 14 residues. Trimming at V came to 1 base and at J to 5 bases, leaving 0 bases not matched to a gene. Germline assignment: CDR1 SGHTA and CDR2 FQGTGA.

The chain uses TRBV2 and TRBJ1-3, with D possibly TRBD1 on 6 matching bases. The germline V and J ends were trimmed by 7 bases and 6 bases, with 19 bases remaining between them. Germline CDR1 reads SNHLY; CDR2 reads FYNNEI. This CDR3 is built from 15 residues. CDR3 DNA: TGTGCCAGCATCTCCGACAGGACCATTGCAAACACCATATATTTT. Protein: CASISDRTIANTIYF.

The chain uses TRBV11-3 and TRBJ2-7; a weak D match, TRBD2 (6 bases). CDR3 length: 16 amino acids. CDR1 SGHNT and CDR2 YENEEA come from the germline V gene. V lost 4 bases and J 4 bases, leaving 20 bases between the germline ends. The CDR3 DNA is TGTGCCAGCAGCTCCCCCTTGGCGGAGGGCCTGTACGAGCAGTACTTC. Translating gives CASSSPLAEGLYEQYF.

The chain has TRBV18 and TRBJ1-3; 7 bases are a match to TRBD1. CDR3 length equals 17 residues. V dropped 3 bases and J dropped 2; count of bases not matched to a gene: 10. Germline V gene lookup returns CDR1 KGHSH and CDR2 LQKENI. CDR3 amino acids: CASSPPTGALAGNTIYF. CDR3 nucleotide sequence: TGTGCCAGCTCACCTCCTACAGGGGCACTTGCTGGAAACACCATATATTTT.

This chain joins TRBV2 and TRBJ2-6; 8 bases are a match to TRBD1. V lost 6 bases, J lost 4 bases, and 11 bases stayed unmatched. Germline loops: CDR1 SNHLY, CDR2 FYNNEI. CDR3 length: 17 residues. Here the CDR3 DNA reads TGTGCCAGCAGGGCCCAACGGACAGGGTACGGGGCCAACGTCCTGACTTTC. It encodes CASRAQRTGYGANVLTF.

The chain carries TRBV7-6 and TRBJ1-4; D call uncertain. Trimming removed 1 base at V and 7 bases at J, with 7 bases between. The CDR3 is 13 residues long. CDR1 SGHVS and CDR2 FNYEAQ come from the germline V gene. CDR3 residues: CASSLDIGEKLFF. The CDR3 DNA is TGTGCCAGCAGCTTAGATATCGGTGAAAAACTGTTTTTT.

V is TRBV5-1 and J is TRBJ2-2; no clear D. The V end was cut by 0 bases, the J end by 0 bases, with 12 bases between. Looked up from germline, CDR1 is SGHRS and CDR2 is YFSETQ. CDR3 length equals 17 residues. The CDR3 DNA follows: TGCGCCAGCAGCTTGGCCTCAAGCAGCGCGAACACCGGGGAGCTGTTTTTT. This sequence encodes CASSLASSSANTGELFF.

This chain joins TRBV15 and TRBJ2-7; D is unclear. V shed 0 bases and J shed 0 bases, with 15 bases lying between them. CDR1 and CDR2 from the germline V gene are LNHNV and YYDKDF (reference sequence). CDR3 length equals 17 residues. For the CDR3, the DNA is TGTGCCACCAGCAGAGAATCGGCGACAACTCTCTCCTACGAGCAGTACTTC. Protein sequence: CATSRESATTLSYEQYF.

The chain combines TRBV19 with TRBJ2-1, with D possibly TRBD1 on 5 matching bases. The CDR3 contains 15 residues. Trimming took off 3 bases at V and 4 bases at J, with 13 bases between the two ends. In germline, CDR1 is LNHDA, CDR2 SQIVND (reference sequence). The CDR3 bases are TGTGCCAGTAGTATCAAATCGACAGTTTACAATGAGCAGTTCTTC. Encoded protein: CASSIKSTVYNEQFF.

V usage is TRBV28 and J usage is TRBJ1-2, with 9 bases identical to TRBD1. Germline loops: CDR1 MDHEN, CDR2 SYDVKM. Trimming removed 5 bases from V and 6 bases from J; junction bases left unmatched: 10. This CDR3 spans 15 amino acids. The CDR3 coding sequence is TGTGCCAGCAGTCAGCCCTGGGACAGGGAGCATGGCTACACCTTC. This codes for CASSQPWDREHGYTF.

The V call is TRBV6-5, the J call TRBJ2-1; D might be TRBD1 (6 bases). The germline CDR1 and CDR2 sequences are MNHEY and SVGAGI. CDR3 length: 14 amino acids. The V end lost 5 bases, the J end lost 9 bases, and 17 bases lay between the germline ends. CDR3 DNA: TGTGCCAGCAGTCCCTGGACGACAGGAACTGAGCAGTTCTTC. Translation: CASSPWTTGTEQFF.

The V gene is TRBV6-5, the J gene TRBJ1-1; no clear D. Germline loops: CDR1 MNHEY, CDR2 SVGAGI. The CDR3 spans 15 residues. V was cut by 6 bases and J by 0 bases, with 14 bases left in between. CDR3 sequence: CASRPSRLMNTEAFF. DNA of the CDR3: TGTGCCAGCAGGCCATCCAGGCTAATGAACACTGAAGCTTTCTTT.

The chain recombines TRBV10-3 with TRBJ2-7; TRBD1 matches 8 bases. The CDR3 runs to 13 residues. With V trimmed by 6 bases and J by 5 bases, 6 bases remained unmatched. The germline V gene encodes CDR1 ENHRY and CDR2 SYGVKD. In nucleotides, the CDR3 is TGTGCCATCAGCCGGACAGGGATGGACGAGCAGTACTTC. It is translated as CAISRTGMDEQYF.

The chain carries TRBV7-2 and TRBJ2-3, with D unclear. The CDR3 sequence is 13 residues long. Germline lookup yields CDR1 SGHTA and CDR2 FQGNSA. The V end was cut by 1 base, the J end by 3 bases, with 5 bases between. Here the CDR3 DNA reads TGTGCCAGCAGCTTAGGCTATACAGATACGCAGTATTTT. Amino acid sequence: CASSLGYTDTQYF.

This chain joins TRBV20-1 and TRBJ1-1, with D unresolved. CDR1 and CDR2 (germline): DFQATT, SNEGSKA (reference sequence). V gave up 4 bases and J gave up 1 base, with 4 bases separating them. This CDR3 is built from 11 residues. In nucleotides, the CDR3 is TGCAGTGCTAATCAGAACACTGAAGCTTTCTTT. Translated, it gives CSANQNTEAFF.

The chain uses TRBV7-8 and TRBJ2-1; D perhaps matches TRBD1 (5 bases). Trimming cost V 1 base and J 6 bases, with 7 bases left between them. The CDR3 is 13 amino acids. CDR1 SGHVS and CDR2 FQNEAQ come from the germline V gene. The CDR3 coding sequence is TGTGCCAGCAGCTTAGGGGGCGGCAATGAGCAGTTCTTC. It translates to CASSLGGGNEQFF.

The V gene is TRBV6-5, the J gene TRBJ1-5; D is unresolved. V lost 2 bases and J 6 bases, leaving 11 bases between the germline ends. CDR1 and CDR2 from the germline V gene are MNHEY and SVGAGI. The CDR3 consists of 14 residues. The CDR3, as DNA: TGTGCCAGCAGTTACGACGGGGTATCTCAGCCCCAGCATTTT. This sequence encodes CASSYDGVSQPQHF.

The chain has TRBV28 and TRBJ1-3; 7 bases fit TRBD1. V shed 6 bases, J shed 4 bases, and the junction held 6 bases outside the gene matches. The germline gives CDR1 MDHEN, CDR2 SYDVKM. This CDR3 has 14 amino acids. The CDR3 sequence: CASSTTGRGNTIYF. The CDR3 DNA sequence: TGTGCCAGCAGCACGACAGGGCGCGGAAACACCATATATTTT.

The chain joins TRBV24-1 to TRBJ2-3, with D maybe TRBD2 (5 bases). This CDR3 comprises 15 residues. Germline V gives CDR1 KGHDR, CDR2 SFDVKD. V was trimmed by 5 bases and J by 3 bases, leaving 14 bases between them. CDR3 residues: CATSAPGVGTDTQYF. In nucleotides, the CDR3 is TGTGCCACCAGTGCACCCGGGGTCGGGACAGATACGCAGTATTTT.

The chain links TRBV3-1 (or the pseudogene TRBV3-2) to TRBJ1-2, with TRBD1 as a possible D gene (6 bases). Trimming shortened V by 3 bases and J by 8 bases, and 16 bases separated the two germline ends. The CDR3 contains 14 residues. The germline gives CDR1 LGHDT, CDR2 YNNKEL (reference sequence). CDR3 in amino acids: CASSHRRQVEGYTF. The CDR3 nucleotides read TGTGCCAGCAGCCATAGAAGACAGGTAGAGGGCTACACCTTC.

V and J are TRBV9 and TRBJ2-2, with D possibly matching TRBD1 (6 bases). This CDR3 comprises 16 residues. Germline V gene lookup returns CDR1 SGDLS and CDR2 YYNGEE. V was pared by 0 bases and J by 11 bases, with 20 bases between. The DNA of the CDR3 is TGTGCCAGCAGCGTAGCTTGGTACGATGGGGGCACTGAGCTGTTTTTT. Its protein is CASSVAWYDGGTELFF.

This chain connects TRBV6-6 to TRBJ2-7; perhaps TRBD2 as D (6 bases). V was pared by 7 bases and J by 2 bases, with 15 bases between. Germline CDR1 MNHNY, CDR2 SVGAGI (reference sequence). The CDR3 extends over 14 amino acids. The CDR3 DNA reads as TGTGCCAGCAAATTTTTAGCGGCCGCCTACGAGCAGTACTTC. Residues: CASKFLAAAYEQYF.

DNA for the CDR3: TGTGCCAGCAGCATAGGACAGGCCCTTTCGAGTGAGCAGTTCTTC. It encodes CASSIGQALSSEQFF. The chain employs TRBV28 and TRBJ2-1, with TRBD1 matching 7 bases. Germline CDR1 and CDR2: MDHEN and SYDVKM. CDR3 size: 15 residues. Trimming took 6 bases from V and 9 from J; bases not matched to a gene: 14.

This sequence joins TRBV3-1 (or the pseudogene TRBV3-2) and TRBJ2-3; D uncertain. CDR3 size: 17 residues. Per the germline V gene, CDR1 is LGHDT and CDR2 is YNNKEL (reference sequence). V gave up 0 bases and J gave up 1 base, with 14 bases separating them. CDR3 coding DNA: TGTGCCAGCAGCCAAGACGCTCGCGTCGCCGGCACAGATACGCAGTATTTT. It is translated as CASSQDARVAGTDTQYF.

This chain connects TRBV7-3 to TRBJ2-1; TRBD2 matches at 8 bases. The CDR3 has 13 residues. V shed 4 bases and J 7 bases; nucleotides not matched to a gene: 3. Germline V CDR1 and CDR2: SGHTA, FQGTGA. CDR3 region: CASSSAGGNEQFF. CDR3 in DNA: TGTGCCAGCAGCTCCGCGGGAGGTAATGAGCAGTTCTTC.

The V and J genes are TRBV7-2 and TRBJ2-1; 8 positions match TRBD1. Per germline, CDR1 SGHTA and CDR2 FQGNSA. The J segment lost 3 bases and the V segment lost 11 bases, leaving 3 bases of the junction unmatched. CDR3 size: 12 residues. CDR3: CAADRDYNEQFF. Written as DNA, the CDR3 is TGTGCCGCGGACAGGGACTACAATGAGCAGTTCTTC.

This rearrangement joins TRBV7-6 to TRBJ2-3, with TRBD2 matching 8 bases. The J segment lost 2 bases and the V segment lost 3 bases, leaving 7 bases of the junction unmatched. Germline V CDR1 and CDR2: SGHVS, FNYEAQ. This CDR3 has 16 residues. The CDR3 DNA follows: TGTGCCAGCAGCTTGAGTAGCGGGGCAATCACAGATACGCAGTATTTT. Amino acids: CASSLSSGAITDTQYF.

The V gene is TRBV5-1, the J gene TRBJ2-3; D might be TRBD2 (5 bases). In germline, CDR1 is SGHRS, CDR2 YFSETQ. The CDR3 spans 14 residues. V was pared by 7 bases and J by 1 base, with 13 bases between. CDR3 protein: CASSHFGGTDTQYF. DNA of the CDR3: TGCGCCAGCTCCCACTTCGGGGGCACAGATACGCAGTATTTT.

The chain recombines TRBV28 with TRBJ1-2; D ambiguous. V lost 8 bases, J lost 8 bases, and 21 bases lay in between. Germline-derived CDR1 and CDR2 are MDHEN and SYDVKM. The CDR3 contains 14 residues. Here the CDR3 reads CASRLAQDYYGYTF. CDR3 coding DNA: TGTGCCAGCCGGTTGGCCCAGGACTATTACGGCTACACCTTC.

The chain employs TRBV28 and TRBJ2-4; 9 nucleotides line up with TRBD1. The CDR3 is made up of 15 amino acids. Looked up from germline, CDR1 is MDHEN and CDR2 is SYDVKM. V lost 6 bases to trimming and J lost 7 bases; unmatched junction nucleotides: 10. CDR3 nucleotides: TGTGCCAGCAGCCAGGGACAGGGAGGTTCGAACATTCAGTACTTC. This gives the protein CASSQGQGGSNIQYF.

The CDR3 reads CATSEGQVGAYEQYF. In DNA, the CDR3 is TGTGCCACCAGTGAGGGGCAGGTTGGGGCCTACGAGCAGTACTTC. This sequence joins TRBV24-1 and TRBJ2-7; weak D call: TRBD1 (5 bases). This CDR3 spans 15 amino acids. Trimming took off 4 bases at V and 2 bases at J, with 14 bases between the two ends. CDR1 and CDR2 (germline): KGHDR, SFDVKD.